These T cell receptor beta chains were read from a single sample in a study of T cell responses to AZD1222 COVID-19 vaccine. Measured with immunoSEQ multiplex PCR; TCRdb has only the in-frame clones, and not every one. The sample lists some 190,000 clones, around 90% seen once, with approximately 1.9% in the top ten. The material was peripheral blood, obtained 28 days after the second AZD1222 dose. Receptors were obtained from an adult who received the AZD1222 COVID-19 vaccine. Both conserved end residues are part of each CDR3. The D gene is left open where the match is weak. Rows may omit the clone size; those that give it use once, few, many or a size class.

CDR3,DNA,length,D,size,J,V
CASSLQRGEETQYF,TGTGCCAGCAGCTTACAGCGGGGGGAAGAGACCCAGTACTTC,14,TRBD2,NA,TRBJ2-5,TRBV7-2
CASSLDSPGSEKLFF,TGTGCCAGCAGCTTGGACAGCCCAGGGAGTGAAAAACTGTTTTTT,15,NA,NA,TRBJ1-4,TRBV5-6
CASSTQTGSESVGYTF,TGTGCCAGCAGTACCCAGACAGGGTCGGAGTCGGTTGGCTACACCTTC,16,TRBD1,NA,TRBJ1-2,TRBV6-6
CASSQATASSGYTF,TGTGCCAGCAGCCAAGCGACCGCTTCGAGTGGCTACACCTTC,14,NA,NA,TRBJ1-2,TRBV3-1/TRBV3-2
CASSLSDSGVGNSPLHF,TGTGCCAGCAGCTTGTCGGATTCAGGGGTAGGTAATTCACCCCTCCACTTT,17,NA,NA,TRBJ1-6,TRBV5-6
CASSLSRGRRTEAFF,TGTGCCAGCAGTTTATCCCGGGGGCGTCGGACTGAAGCTTTCTTT,15,NA,NA,TRBJ1-1,TRBV28
CASSQTNLPAGYTF,TGTGCCAGCAGCCAGACCAATCTGCCAGCCGGCTACACCTTC,14,NA,few,TRBJ1-2,TRBV6-2/TRBV6-3
CASSLGQTNYGYTF,TGTGCCAGCAGCTTAGGACAGACTAACTATGGCTACACCTTC,14,NA,few,TRBJ1-2,TRBV7-9
CASSPLGLAGVDHNEQFF,TGTGCCAGCAGTCCCCTAGGACTAGCGGGAGTGGACCACAATGAGCAGTTCTTC,18,TRBD2,NA,TRBJ2-1,TRBV27
CASSFADSQYF,TGTGCCAGCAGTTTTGCGGATTCACAGTACTTC,11,NA,NA,TRBJ2-7,TRBV12-3/TRBV12-4
CASTPIGTGRSPLHF,TGTGCCAGCACCCCGATAGGGACAGGGAGGTCACCCCTCCACTTT,15,TRBD1,NA,TRBJ1-6,TRBV7-2
CASSYEGRNSEQYF,TGTGCCAGCAGTTACGAAGGGAGGAATAGCGAGCAGTACTTC,14,NA,NA,TRBJ2-7,TRBV6-5
CASSNQRGGHNEQFF,TGCGCCAGCAGCAACCAGCGGGGGGGCCATAATGAGCAGTTCTTC,15,TRBD2,NA,TRBJ2-1,TRBV4-1
CASSLISGGRETQYF,TGCGCCAGCAGCTTGATCTCAGGGGGCCGGGAGACCCAGTACTTC,15,TRBD1,NA,TRBJ2-5,TRBV5-1
CASSPGLAGGDEQFF,TGTGCCAGCAGCCCCGGACTAGCGGGGGGGGATGAGCAGTTCTTC,15,TRBD2,NA,TRBJ2-1,TRBV7-7
CASSPSGNSNQPQHF,TGTGCCAGCAGCCCTAGTGGTAATAGCAATCAGCCCCAGCATTTT,15,NA,NA,TRBJ1-5,TRBV9
CASSIAGQGPNQPQHF,TGTGCCAGTAGTATAGCAGGACAGGGGCCCAATCAGCCCCAGCATTTT,16,TRBD1,NA,TRBJ1-5,TRBV19
CASSSPTVRTGELFF,TGTGCCAGCAGTTCCCCAACCGTAAGGACCGGGGAGCTGTTTTTT,15,NA,few,TRBJ2-2,TRBV7-6
CASSRTGLGPQHF,TGTGCCAGCAGCCGAACGGGTCTGGGGCCCCAGCATTTT,13,NA,NA,TRBJ1-5,TRBV6-5
CASSLGGVQPQHF,TGTGCCAGCAGCTTAGGTGGGGTTCAGCCCCAGCATTTT,13,NA,NA,TRBJ1-5,TRBV13
CASSLGWHTEAFF,TGTGCCAGCAGTCTCGGTTGGCACACTGAAGCTTTCTTT,13,NA,NA,TRBJ1-1,TRBV28
CASTLGQGQISYTF,TGTGCCAGCACCCTAGGACAGGGCCAAATCAGCTACACCTTC,14,TRBD1,NA,TRBJ1-2,TRBV6-5
CASSPRTGKTEAFF,TGTGCCAGCAGCCCTAGGACAGGGAAAACTGAAGCTTTCTTT,14,TRBD1,NA,TRBJ1-1,TRBV14
CASSLPTGPVEKLFF,TGTGCCAGCAGTTTACCCACAGGCCCCGTCGAAAAACTGTTTTTT,15,NA,NA,TRBJ1-4,TRBV28
CASSGTGGNQPQHF,TGTGCCAGCAGCGGGACAGGGGGCAATCAGCCCCAGCATTTT,14,TRBD1,NA,TRBJ1-5,TRBV2
CASSHSGGAYEQYF,TGTGCCAGCAGTCACAGCGGGGGGGCCTACGAGCAGTACTTC,14,TRBD2,NA,TRBJ2-7,TRBV11-3
CASSLAPSYGYTF,TGTGCCAGCAGTTTAGCGCCATCGTATGGCTACACCTTC,13,NA,once,TRBJ1-2,TRBV28
CASSLADWGNQPQHF,TGTGCCAGCAGCTTGGCCGACTGGGGCAATCAGCCCCAGCATTTT,15,NA,NA,TRBJ1-5,TRBV5-6
CASTPGTYNEQFF,TGTGCCAGCACACCCGGGACCTACAATGAGCAGTTCTTC,13,NA,NA,TRBJ2-1,TRBV19
CASSLIAGQISGEQYF,TGCGCCAGCAGCTTGATTGCCGGACAAATTTCGGGCGAGCAGTACTTC,16,NA,NA,TRBJ2-7,TRBV5-1
CASSLSRVGAGQYF,TGTGCCAGCAGCTTATCTAGAGTGGGGGCAGGGCAGTACTTC,14,NA,few,TRBJ2-7,TRBV7-8